Listed here are 27 T cell receptor beta chains from one sample, sequenced in a study of T cells in Graves' hyperthyroidism and ophthalmopathy. RNA transcripts yielded amplified TCR beta CDR3 regions. The HTBI primer set was used in a first-round RT-PCR of the TCR CDR3. TCRdb itself ran the multiplex PCR reads through MiXCR, one entry per CDR3 protein. Of 500,000 to 750,000 distinct CDR3 sequences listed, 12% to 15% are singletons. Source material: blood. The source of these receptors is a woman in her late teens or twenties with Graves' ophthalmopathy.

This clonotype showed up many times. The chain links TRBV27 to TRBJ2-4; D is undetermined. CDR3 length: 15 residues. CDR1 and CDR2 (germline): MNHEY, SMNVEV (reference sequence). V shed 3 bases and J shed 4 bases, with 13 bases lying between them. Written as DNA, the CDR3 is TGTGCCAGCAGTTTGCCCTCGGACGGTAAAAACATTCAGTACTTC. Protein: CASSLPSDGKNIQYF.

CDR3 DNA: TGTGCCAGCAGTTCGATGACTAGCGGGAGAGGAGCAGATACGCAGTATTTT. Its protein is CASSSMTSGRGADTQYF. The chain carries TRBV28 and TRBJ2-3; TRBD2 matches 12 bases. The CDR3 runs 17 residues. Germline trimming cut 4 bases from V and 4 bases from J; bases unmatched to any gene: 9. Germline CDR1 is MDHEN and CDR2 is SYDVKM.

This clonotype turned up a few times. A read error may be the cause here, since a much bigger clone is one base away. The chain employs TRBV6-1 and TRBJ1-2; D may be TRBD1 (5 bases). The CDR3 spans 12 residues. The germline V gene has CDR1 MNHNS and CDR2 SASEGT. The V gene lost 9 bases and the J gene lost 5 bases, with 13 bases spanning the gap. The CDR3 region is CASQAGTYGYTF. The CDR3, as DNA: TGTGCCAGTCAAGCAGGGACGTATGGCTACACCTTC.

There are a few counts of this clonotype. This rearrangement joins TRBV4-1 to TRBJ1-5; D possibly corresponds to TRBD1 (5 bases). Trimming pared 4 bases from V and 5 bases from J, leaving 15 bases between. CDR3 size: 15 residues. The V gene's germline CDR1 is MGHRA and CDR2 YSYEKL. This CDR3 is CASSPSLGGYQPQHF. The CDR3 DNA follows: TGCGCCAGCAGCCCATCGTTGGGGGGTTATCAGCCCCAGCATTTT.

The CDR3 spells CASNSGRQGGETQYF. In nucleotides, the CDR3 is TGCGCCAGCAATTCGGGTCGACAGGGCGGCGAGACCCAGTACTTC. The V and J genes are TRBV5-1 and TRBJ2-5, with 7 positions matching TRBD1. Germline CDR1 and CDR2: SGHRS and YFSETQ. The CDR3 covers 15 residues. With 6 bases clipped from V and 5 bases from J, the junction kept 13 bases outside the gene matches.

The gene calls are TRBV15 and TRBJ1-2; D gene uncertain. The V end was cut by 0 bases, the J end by 4 bases, with 6 bases between. The germline gives CDR1 LNHNV, CDR2 YYDKDF (reference sequence). The CDR3 has 13 residues. CDR3 nucleotides: TGTGCCACCAGCAGAGATGGCAGCTATGGCTACACCTTC. This encodes CATSRDGSYGYTF.

In this sample, this clonotype turned up once. V usage is TRBV6-2 or TRBV6-3 and J usage is TRBJ2-7, with 9 bases matching TRBD1. The junction had 2 bases not matched to a gene; V was cut back by 0 bases and J by 2 bases. The CDR3 is made up of 15 amino acids. CDR1 and CDR2 from the germline V gene are MNHEY and SVGEGT. In nucleotides, the CDR3 is TGTGCCAGCAGTTACTCACAGGGGGCTACCTACGAGCAGTACTTC. It encodes CASSYSQGATYEQYF.

This clonotype was found many times. V usage is TRBV6-1 and J usage is TRBJ1-2; 8 bases match TRBD1. CDR1 and CDR2 from the germline V gene are MNHNS and SASEGT. This CDR3 is built from 16 residues. With 9 bases clipped from V and 3 bases from J, the junction kept 15 bases outside the gene matches. The CDR3 here is CASRHSRGLVDYGYTF. The CDR3, as DNA: TGTGCCAGTAGACATAGCAGGGGGCTCGTCGACTATGGCTACACCTTC.

This clonotype was found a few times. The chain uses TRBV5-6 and TRBJ2-5; maybe TRBD1 (6 bases). Germline V gene lookup returns CDR1 SGHDT and CDR2 YYEEEE. The CDR3 runs to 16 residues. V was cut by 2 bases and J by 4 bases, with 18 bases left in between. Here the CDR3 DNA reads TGTGCCAGCAGCTTTATGCCAGGGGCCGTACGAGAGACCCAGTACTTC. The encoded protein is CASSFMPGAVRETQYF.

This clonotype has more than one count but fewer than ten. A much bigger clone sits one base away, suggesting this may be a read error. This CDR3 is missing its conserved last phenylalanine or tryptophan, likely due to a read error. The CDR3 here is CASTATSGPLSSYEQYL. The CDR3 DNA is TGTGCCAGCACAGCGACTAGCGGCCCCCTTAGCTCCTACGAGCAGTACCTC. This chain connects TRBV28 to TRBJ2-7, with 9 bases matching TRBD2. The CDR3 length is 17 residues. Germline trimming cut 7 bases from V and 0 bases from J; bases unmatched to any gene: 13. Per the germline V gene, CDR1 is MDHEN and CDR2 is SYDVKM.

In its sample, this clonotype was seen many times. V and J are TRBV9 and TRBJ2-7; 7 bases map to TRBD2. Trimming cost V 3 bases and J 3 bases; bases outside gene matches: 6. The CDR3 is 14 amino acids. Germline CDR1 is SGDLS and CDR2 is YYNGEE. CDR3 amino acids: CASSAGLESYEQYF. CDR3 DNA sequence: TGTGCCAGCAGCGCCGGACTAGAGAGCTACGAGCAGTACTTC.

This clonotype was detected ten times or more. The rearrangement links TRBV3-1 to TRBJ2-5, with 11 nucleotides matching TRBD2. V shed 1 base, J shed 14 bases, and the junction held 6 bases outside the gene matches. Per germline, CDR1 LGHDT and CDR2 YNNKEL (reference sequence). There are 13 residues in the CDR3. The CDR3 spells CASSQGTSGPTYF. Written as DNA, the CDR3 is TGTGCCAGCAGCCAAGGGACTAGCGGGCCTACTTACTTC.

V usage is TRBV20-1 and J usage is TRBJ2-5; 8 positions match TRBD1. The CDR3 covers 16 residues. Germline lookup yields CDR1 DFQATT and CDR2 SNEGSKA (reference sequence). J was trimmed by 5 bases and V by 0 bases; bases with no gene match: 11. In nucleotides, the CDR3 is TGCAGTGCTAGAGATATGCAGGGACAGGCCAAGGAGACCCAGTACTTC. Translated, it gives CSARDMQGQAKETQYF.

At least ten counts were recorded for this clonotype. The rearrangement uses TRBV3-1 and TRBJ1-1; the D gene is possibly TRBD1 (5 bases). The length of the CDR3 is 15 residues. Trimming removed 0 bases at V and 9 bases at J, with 17 bases between. The germline V gene has CDR1 LGHDT and CDR2 YNNKEL (reference sequence). The CDR3 DNA is TGTGCCAGCAGCCAAGATCAAGGGAGGGGAACTAAAGCTTTCTTT. Translation: CASSQDQGRGTKAFF.

In its sample, this clonotype was seen many times. The rearrangement joins TRBV7-9 to TRBJ2-5; 7 nucleotides align to TRBD2. Germline CDR1 reads SEHNR; CDR2 reads FQNEAQ (reference sequence). The V and J ends lost 2 bases and 5 bases, in that order; junction bases with no gene match: 5. The CDR3 is 14 amino acids. The CDR3 DNA reads as TGTGCCAGCAGCTTAATGGCGGGAGACGAGACCCAGTACTTC. It specifies CASSLMAGDETQYF. The whole variable domain, remainder taken from reference TRBV7-9 and TRBJ2-5, is DTGVSQNPRHKITKRGQNVTFRCDPISEHNRLYWYRQTLGQGPEFLTYFQNEAQLEKSRLLSDRFSAERPKGSFSTLEIQRTEQGDSAMYLCASSLMAGDETQYFGPGTRLLVL.

This clonotype was detected a few times. V usage is TRBV5-5 and J usage is TRBJ2-7, with a weak D call TRBD2 (6 bases). The germline CDR1 and CDR2 sequences are SGHKS and YYEKEE (reference sequence). The V end was cut by 2 bases, the J end by 5 bases, with 20 bases between. The length of the CDR3 is 16 residues. CDR3 coding DNA: TGTGCCAGCAGCTTTGCGGGGTGGGGGGTATACCACGAGCAGTACTTC. It is translated as CASSFAGWGVYHEQYF.

Concerning this clonotype: A much larger clone differs from this one at a single base, so this may be a read error. V usage is TRBV15 and J usage is TRBJ1-1; D gene unclear. This CDR3 contains 13 residues. The V gene's germline CDR1 is LNHNV and CDR2 YYDKDF (reference sequence). The CDR3 here is CATSRDLGTEASF. Here the CDR3 DNA reads TGTGCCACCAGCAGAGATCTCGGCACTGAAGCTTCCTTT.

This clonotype was recorded many times. This chain uses TRBV18 with TRBJ2-1; TRBD2 matches 10 bases. J was trimmed by 7 bases and V by 1 base; bases with no gene match: 4. The CDR3 has 15 residues. Germline V gene lookup returns CDR1 KGHSH and CDR2 LQKENI. CDR3 in amino acids: CASSPQREGANEQFF. CDR3 sequence (DNA): TGTGCCAGCTCACCACAGCGGGAGGGGGCGAATGAGCAGTTCTTC.

This clonotype showed up just a few times. The V and J genes are TRBV7-3 and TRBJ1-2; no firm D call. V lost 3 bases, J lost 1 base, and 12 bases lay in between. The germline gives CDR1 SGHTA, CDR2 FQGTGA. The CDR3 totals 15 residues. The DNA of the CDR3 is TGTGCCAGCAGCTTTGAGGGTCACCTTAACTATGGCTACACCTTC. This codes for CASSFEGHLNYGYTF.

This clonotype was observed at least ten times. This chain uses TRBV4-2 with TRBJ1-1, with TRBD1 identical over 7 bases. With 0 bases clipped from V and 4 bases from J, the junction kept 5 bases outside the gene matches. Looked up from germline, CDR1 is LGHNA and CDR2 is YNFKEQ. This CDR3 region has 15 residues. The CDR3 region is CASSQDRAGGTEAFF. In DNA, the CDR3 is TGTGCCAGCAGCCAAGATAGGGCAGGGGGCACTGAAGCTTTCTTT.

Many counts were recorded for this clonotype. The CDR3 is CATSDPRTDTGELFF. CDR3 sequence (DNA): TGTGCCACCAGTGATCCTCGGACAGACACCGGGGAGCTGTTTTTT. This chain connects TRBV24-1 to TRBJ2-2, with D possibly being TRBD1 (6 bases). The CDR3 covers 15 residues. V was trimmed by 3 bases and J by 3 bases, leaving 10 bases between them. In germline, CDR1 is KGHDR, CDR2 SFDVKD.

This clonotype was seen repeatedly, ten times or more. The gene calls are TRBV5-1 and TRBJ2-3; D is tentatively TRBD1 or TRBD2 (5 bases each). The CDR3 runs to 18 residues. Germline V gene lookup returns CDR1 SGHRS and CDR2 YFSETQ. V shed 7 bases and J shed 2 bases, with 26 bases lying between them. As DNA, the CDR3 is TGCGCCAGCTCGGGCCTGCGACCGGGGCCAGGACACACAGATACGCAGTATTTT. Protein sequence: CASSGLRPGPGHTDTQYF.

This clonotype was observed at least ten times. V gene TRBV12-3 or TRBV12-4 combines with J gene TRBJ2-6; D call uncertain. This CDR3 has 18 residues. V was trimmed by 0 bases and J by 0 bases, leaving 12 bases between them. Here the CDR3 reads CASSLAPMWSSGANVLTF. CDR3 bases: TGTGCCAGCAGTTTAGCTCCCATGTGGAGCTCTGGGGCCAACGTCCTGACTTTC.

This clonotype turned up a few times. The chain recombines TRBV19 with TRBJ1-1, with D uncertain. V was cut by 3 bases and J by 6 bases, with 17 bases left in between. Germline V gene data show CDR1 as LNHDA and CDR2 as SQIVND (reference sequence). The CDR3 has 15 amino acids. The DNA for the CDR3 is TGTGCCAGTAGTATCGCCCTAGGCTCGCGGGCTGAAGCTTTCTTT. It translates to CASSIALGSRAEAFF. Full variable domain (outside the CDR3, taken from reference TRBV19 and TRBJ1-1): DGGITQSPKYLFRKEGQNVTLSCEQNLNHDAMYWYRQDPGQGLRLIYYSQIVNDFQKGDIAEGYSVSREKKESFPLTVTSAQKNPTAFYLCASSIALGSRAEAFFGQGTRLTVV.

At least ten counts were recorded for this clonotype. The CDR3 DNA follows: TGTGCCAGCAGCTTAGCTCCAGGGGGCGTTGAGGAGACCCAGTACTTC. It yields the protein CASSLAPGGVEETQYF. The chain recombines TRBV11-1 with TRBJ2-5, with TRBD1 matching 8 bases. Germline assignment: CDR1 SGHAT and CDR2 FQDESV (reference sequence). The CDR3 is 16 residues long. Losses at the gene ends were 0 bases for V and 5 bases for J; bases not matched to a gene: 8.

This clonotype appeared many times. This chain connects TRBV28 to TRBJ2-5, with 10 nucleotides matching TRBD2. V shed 7 bases, J shed 0 bases, and the junction held 11 bases outside the gene matches. The CDR3 has 17 amino acids. From germline, CDR1 is MDHEN and CDR2 SYDVKM. The CDR3 DNA is TGTGCCAGCATTGGGGCTAGCGGGAGAAAGGACCAAGAGACCCAGTACTTC. This gives the protein CASIGASGRKDQETQYF.

A note on this clonotype: A much more abundant neighbour one base away suggests this may be a read error. This chain uses TRBV28 with TRBJ2-7; D is undetermined. Germline V gene lookup returns CDR1 MDHEN and CDR2 SYDVKM. V lost 7 bases to trimming and J lost 9 bases, with 25 bases between them. The CDR3 contains 15 residues. The CDR3 DNA sequence: TGTGCCAGCAATGGGCCCCTCTTAGCAACTACCGGGCAGTACTTC. As protein: CASNGPLLATTGQYF.